The clone carrying this T cell receptor beta chain was seen more than once but under ten times. Antigen specificity is unknown. Both 60 Vbeta primers and 13 Jbeta primers went into the PCR. This table comes from immunoSEQ multiplex PCR, and its TCRdb copy is limited to in-frame clones, with some not included. This table has approximately 150,000 clones, around 10% appearing once. This specimen comes from a study of cytomegalovirus exposure and HLA in healthy donors. Whole-study context: Around 86 million unique TCRs, all from HLA-typed donors, were included in an early release of the data. Study-wide results and caveats: A later analysis found TCR association rates differed by HLA locus, highest for DRB1 and lowest for HLA-C. The productive fraction for most TCR beta V segments was about 87% or about 30% in an earlier analysis. Three of the chains that were CMV-associated were confirmed in vitro to be specific for CMV antigens.

CDR1 and CDR2 from the germline V gene are SGHTA and FQGNSA. The CDR3 contains 14 residues. Trimming cost V 3 bases and J 4 bases, with 12 bases left between them. Sequences were obtained from PBMCs. The sequence came from a male donor in good health and CMV-seronegative. This chain connects TRBV7-2 to TRBJ1-2; no clear D gene. This CDR3 is CASSFGRILYGYTF. Written as DNA, the CDR3 is TGTGCCAGCAGCTTCGGGAGGATCCTCTATGGCTACACCTTC.